This T cell receptor beta chain was observed in a study of OX40 agonist ivuxolimab in advanced cancers. Study background: Anti-PD-1, anti-PD-L1 or anti-CTLA-4 therapy given earlier was allowed, and approximately 43% had some. General study points: In general, CD8+ T cells held more expanded clones than CD4+ did, on average. Some of the nonresponding patients also showed low levels of normalized T-cell clonal expansion.

Here immunoSEQ multiplex PCR was the method, and the copy in TCRdb shows in-frame clones only, minus some. Of approximately 66,000 clones listed, 85% are singletons. The V gene's germline CDR1 is MNHNS and CDR2 SASEGT. The CDR3 runs to 13 residues. V lost 6 bases to trimming and J lost 5 bases, with 11 bases between them. In regard to this clone: The antigen is not known.

This clonotype originated in an adult with an advanced solid tumor such as melanoma, head and neck, liver or kidney cancer. The chain joins TRBV6-1 to TRBJ2-1, with D possibly TRBD2 on 6 matching bases. This sample comprised CD4+ or CD8+ T cells sorted from blood, obtained in a trial of the OX40 agonist ivuxolimab. Here the CDR3 reads CASSRGRNNEQFF. For the CDR3, the DNA is TGTGCCAGCAGCCGGGGGAGAAACAATGAGCAGTTCTTC.